Listed here are 9 T cell receptor beta chains from one sample, sequenced in a study of T-cell reconstitution after alpha-beta-depleted transplantation in children. The authors prepared the TCRbeta library with unique molecular identifiers. TCRdb called the PCR reads again in MiXCR, with one record for every CDR3 protein. The sample consists of around 93,000 distinct CDR3 sequences, more than 7% of them appearing once. The sequences come from PBMCs from the stem cell graft donor, collected from the stem cell graft. The origin of the receptors is a human donor who donated a stem cell graft to a child with congenital amegakaryocytic thrombocytopenia.

Many counts were recorded for this clonotype. This chain links TRBV5-1 with TRBJ2-2; 15 bases fit TRBD2. Germline values: CDR1 SGHRS, CDR2 YFSETQ. The V gene end was trimmed by 4 bases and the J gene end by 5 bases; junction bases not matched to a gene: 3. The CDR3 is 16 residues long. The CDR3 reads CASSKGTSGRTGELFF. Written as DNA, the CDR3 is TGCGCCAGCAGCAAAGGGACTAGCGGGAGGACCGGGGAGCTGTTTTTT.

Ten or more counts support this clonotype. This sequence joins TRBV3-1 and TRBJ1-3, with D hard to call. V lost 1 base and J lost 5, with 9 bases in between. This CDR3 contains 14 residues. Germline CDR1 LGHDT, CDR2 YNNKEL (reference sequence). The CDR3 nucleotides read TGTGCCAGCAGCCAAGGCATCCCTCGAAACACCATATATTTT. It codes for CASSQGIPRNTIYF.

The sample holds many counts of this clonotype. The CDR3 sequence is CASSATGPYHSGANVLTF. CDR3 DNA: TGTGCCAGCAGCGCCACAGGGCCTTATCACTCTGGGGCCAACGTCCTGACTTTC. The rearrangement uses TRBV11-2 and TRBJ2-6; maybe TRBD1 (6 bases). Trimming pared 5 bases from V and 0 bases from J, leaving 17 bases between. Germline-derived CDR1 and CDR2 are SGHAT and FQNNGV. The CDR3 sequence is 18 residues long.

The chain uses TRBV19 and TRBJ1-4; no clear D gene. Germline V gene data show CDR1 as LNHDA and CDR2 as SQIVND (reference sequence). The CDR3 spans 14 residues. V lost 4 bases to trimming and J lost 0 bases, with 6 bases between them. The CDR3 nucleotides are TGTGCCAGTAGTACAACACCAACTAATGAAAAACTGTTTTTT. Translating it yields CASSTTPTNEKLFF. The whole variable domain, remainder taken from reference TRBV19 and TRBJ1-4, is DGGITQSPKYLFRKEGQNVTLSCEQNLNHDAMYWYRQDPGQGLRLIYYSQIVNDFQKGDIAEGYSVSREKKESFPLTVTSAQKNPTAFYLCASSTTPTNEKLFFGSGTQLSVL.

This clonotype was counted ten times or more. The chain has TRBV7-2 and TRBJ2-3; no clear D gene. Germline V gene data show CDR1 as SGHTA and CDR2 as FQGNSA. Between the trimmed V and J ends, which lost 5 bases and 0 bases, there was a span of 6 bases. This CDR3 contains 13 residues. The CDR3 region has the DNA TGTGCCAGCAGCGTCCAGAGCACAGATACGCAGTATTTT. Its protein product is CASSVQSTDTQYF. Variable domain in full (rest from reference TRBV7-2 and TRBJ2-3): GAGVSQSPSNKVTEKGKDVELRCDPISGHTALYWYRQSLGQGLEFLIYFQGNSAPDKSGLPSDRFSAERTGGSVSTLTIQRTQQEDSAVYLCASSVQSTDTQYFGPGTRLTVL.

There are many counts of this clonotype. This chain connects TRBV9 to TRBJ2-7, with 9 bases that match TRBD1. Trimming cost V 3 bases and J 6 bases; bases outside gene matches: 13. Looked up from germline, CDR1 is SGDLS and CDR2 is YYNGEE. The CDR3 extends over 16 amino acids. CDR3 amino acids: CASSESTGTGLLEQYF. The CDR3 DNA sequence: TGTGCCAGCAGCGAATCGACCGGGACAGGGCTACTCGAGCAGTACTTC.

Many counts were recorded for this clonotype. V and J are TRBV29-1 and TRBJ2-7; 9 nucleotides match TRBD1. V shed 1 base, J shed 5 bases, and the junction held 6 bases outside the gene matches. The V gene's germline CDR1 is SQVTM and CDR2 ANQGSEA. The CDR3 has 14 residues. The CDR3 nucleotides are TGCAGCGTTGAAGTGGGGACAGGGATCCACGAGCAGTACTTC. Translated: CSVEVGTGIHEQYF.

V gene TRBV10-3 combines with J gene TRBJ1-3, with D possibly TRBD1 on 6 matching bases. V lost 3 bases and J lost 1, with 10 bases in between. Germline V lookup: CDR1 ENHRY, CDR2 SYGVKD. This CDR3 comprises 15 residues. The CDR3 protein is CAISDGTHSGNTIYF. CDR3 in DNA: TGTGCCATCAGTGACGGGACACATTCTGGAAACACCATATATTTT.

This clonotype was detected ten times or more. The rearrangement uses TRBV7-8 and TRBJ2-7, with 14 bases aligning to TRBD2. V shed 5 bases, J shed 4 bases, and the junction held 4 bases outside the gene matches. Germline values: CDR1 SGHVS, CDR2 FQNEAQ. The CDR3 loop spans 15 amino acids. CDR3 region: CASSLGLAGEYEQYF. The CDR3 nucleotides are TGTGCCAGCAGCCTGGGACTAGCGGGGGAGTACGAGCAGTACTTC.